This T cell receptor beta chain originates from a study of T cells in Graves' hyperthyroidism and ophthalmopathy (dated by TCRdb to the late 2010s). Context from the whole study: To identify TCR V-J signatures that set the groups apart, the researchers used a discovery cohort of 90 to 100 patients, made up of around 40 with Graves' ophthalmopathy and some 60 with stable Graves' hyperthyroidism. Prospective prediction of ophthalmopathy was tested in an independent validation cohort consisting of some 18 hyperthyroidism patients and around 16 patients who later progressed to ophthalmopathy. For training and testing, the roughly 97 patients in the discovery cohort were randomly divided in a 7:3 ratio. The study also compared thyroid tissue and blood T-cell repertoires from a handful of Graves' hyperthyroidism patients. After sampling, hyperthyroidism patients received methimazole starting at 30 mg daily, and ophthalmopathy patients received high-dose intravenous methylprednisolone. The paper reports TCR Vbeta CDR3 sequencing of fewer than 150 peripheral blood samples: over 40 ophthalmopathy, fewer than 80 hyperthyroidism and around 17 progressor patients.

The TCR beta CDR3 regions were amplified from the RNA transcripts. The TCR CDR3 was subjected to a first round of RT-PCR using the HTBI primer set and the Qiagen OneStep RT-PCR kit. Libraries were constructed in a second round of multiplex PCR, after which size selection and purification were carried out. Sequencing of the libraries was done on an Illumina HiSeq2000 using paired-end 100 bp reads. Concerning the study's data processing: SOAPnuke was used to process the raw data, throwing out any read that contained adapters or uncalled bases, had a mean Phred below 15, or lacked an exact constant-primer or identifier match. COPE v1.2.5 was used to merge the high-quality paired reads, and each unique nucleotide sequence was defined as a clonotype. MiTCR v1.1 was used to align the clonotypes against IMGT TRBV, TRBD and TRBJ reference segments. The analysis included only V-J combinations with a frequency above 0.0001, which together covered around 99% of the repertoires. A TCS score was defined as the ratio between F50 (clonal expansion) and ExV (chaos), using BLOSUM62-based TCRdist between CDR3 peptides within each V-J. Welch's t-statistics and random forest reduced around 550 V-J features to about 12, which were used in a naive Bayes classifier (R e1071). Using fastp trimming at Q25 and MiXCR clonotype assembly, TCRdb reanalyzed the public sequencing data and kept in-frame beta chains. Records with the same CDR3 protein are collapsed into one entry carrying the most frequent genes and DNA. What appears here as the V and J calls and clone size reflects TCRdb's work, not the paper's. This sample comprises some 600,000 distinct CDR3 sequences, about half of them detected only once. The ten largest clones add up to about 7.9% of the sample.

CDR1 SEHNR and CDR2 FQNEAQ were looked up in the germline V gene (reference sequence). V loses 5 bases of germline sequence and J loses 5 bases, and the interval between the two ends is 12 bases. The CDR3 adds up to 13 amino acids, both ends counted. Of all the DNA, just the CDR3 is kept, 39 bases in frame from base 1. The paper as a whole reports these results and caveats: Blood samples also contained most of the expanded thyroid clonotypes (frequency above 0.001), which suggests that blood repertoires may reflect thyroid immune responses. In validation, the model predicted progression to ophthalmopathy with over 60% sensitivity and around 72% specificity, a median of 6.5 months before onset. No statistical method was used to fix the sample size in advance, and group allocation was not hidden from the investigators. In cross-validation, a model built on a 13 V-J signature told ophthalmopathy apart from stable hyperthyroidism with less than 90% sensitivity and roughly 83% specificity, and in testing the same model reached 80%/75%.

Concerning this clonotype itself: It lacks a known antigen. The conserved phenylalanine or tryptophan is not found at the CDR3 terminus, so this likely reflects a read error.

Stable Graves' hyperthyroidism was defined as no progression to ophthalmopathy during 18 months of follow-up. Hyperthyroidism patients were newly diagnosed, with disease duration under 2 months, and aged 18 to 65 years. The study excluded patients with uncontrolled infections, other autoimmune diseases, pregnancy or lactation. Diagnoses were based on clinical symptoms, serum thyroxine and TRAb, thyroid ultrasound and orbital computed tomography. Total RNA was extracted using Trizol reagent, and RNA quality was assessed on an Agilent 2100 Bioanalyzer. This receptor was identified in a woman aged 18-29 years with Graves' hyperthyroidism. Donor details come from another sample of the same person, matched by shared clones. This chain is built from TRBV7-9 and TRBJ1-1; TRBD1 is a possible D gene, resting on 5 matching bases. Sequenced material: peripheral blood or thyroid tissue (not recorded which). The encoded CDR3 is CASSNQGGTEAFL. The bases are TGTGCCAGCAGCAACCAGGGAGGGACTGAAGCTTTCCTT.